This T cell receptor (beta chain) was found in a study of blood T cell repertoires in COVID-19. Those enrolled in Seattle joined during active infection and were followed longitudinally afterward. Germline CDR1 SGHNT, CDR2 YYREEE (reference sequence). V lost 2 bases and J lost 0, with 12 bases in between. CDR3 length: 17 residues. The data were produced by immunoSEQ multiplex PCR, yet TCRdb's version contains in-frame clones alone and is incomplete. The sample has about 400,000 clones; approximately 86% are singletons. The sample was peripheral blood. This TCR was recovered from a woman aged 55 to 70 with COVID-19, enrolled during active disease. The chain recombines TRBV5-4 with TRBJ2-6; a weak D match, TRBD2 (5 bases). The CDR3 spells CASSFGNPHSGANVLTF. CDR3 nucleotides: TGTGCCAGCAGCTTCGGGAACCCGCACTCTGGGGCCAACGTCCTGACTTTC.